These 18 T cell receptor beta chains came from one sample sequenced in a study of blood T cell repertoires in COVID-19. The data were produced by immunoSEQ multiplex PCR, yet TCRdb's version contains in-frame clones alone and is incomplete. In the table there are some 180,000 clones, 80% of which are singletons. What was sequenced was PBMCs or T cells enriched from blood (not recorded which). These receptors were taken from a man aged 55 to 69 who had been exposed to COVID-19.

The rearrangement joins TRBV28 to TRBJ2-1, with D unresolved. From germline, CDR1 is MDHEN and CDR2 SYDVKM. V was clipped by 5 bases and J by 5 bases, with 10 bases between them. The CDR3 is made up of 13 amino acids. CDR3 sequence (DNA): TGTGCCAGCAGTCCCTACCTGGACAATGAGCAGTTCTTC. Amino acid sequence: CASSPYLDNEQFF.

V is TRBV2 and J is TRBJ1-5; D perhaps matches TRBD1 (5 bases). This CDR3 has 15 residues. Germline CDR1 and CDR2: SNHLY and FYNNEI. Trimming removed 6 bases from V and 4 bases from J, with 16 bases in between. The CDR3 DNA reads TGTGCCAGCAGCCCTCTGGGGGAGGGAAATCAGCCCCAGCATTTT. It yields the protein CASSPLGEGNQPQHF.

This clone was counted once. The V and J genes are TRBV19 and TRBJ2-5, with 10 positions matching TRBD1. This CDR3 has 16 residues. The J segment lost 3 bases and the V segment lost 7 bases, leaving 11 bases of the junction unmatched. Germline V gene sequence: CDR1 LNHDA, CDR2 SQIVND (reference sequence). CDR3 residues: CASTKTGTGVEETQYF. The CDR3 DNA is TGTGCCAGTACCAAAACCGGGACAGGGGTTGAAGAGACCCAGTACTTC.

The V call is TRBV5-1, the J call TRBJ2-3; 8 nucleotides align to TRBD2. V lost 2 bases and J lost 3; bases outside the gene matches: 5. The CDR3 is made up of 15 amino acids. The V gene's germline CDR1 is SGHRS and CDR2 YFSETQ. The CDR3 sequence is CASSLKTSGTDTQYF. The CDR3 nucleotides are TGCGCCAGCAGCTTAAAAACTAGCGGAACAGATACGCAGTATTTT.

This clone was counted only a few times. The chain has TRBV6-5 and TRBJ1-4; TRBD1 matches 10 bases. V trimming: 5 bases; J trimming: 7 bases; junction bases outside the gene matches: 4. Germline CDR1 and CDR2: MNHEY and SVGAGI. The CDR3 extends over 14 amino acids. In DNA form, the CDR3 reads TGTGCCAGCAGTCCCCGGGACAGGGGTGAAAAACTGTTTTTT. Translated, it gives CASSPRDRGEKLFF.

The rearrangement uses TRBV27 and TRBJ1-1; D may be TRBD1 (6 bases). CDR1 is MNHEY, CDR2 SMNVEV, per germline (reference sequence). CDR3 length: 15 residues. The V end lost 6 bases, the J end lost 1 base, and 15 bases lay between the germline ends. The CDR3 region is CASSWGGLGNTEAFF. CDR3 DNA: TGTGCCAGCAGCTGGGGGGGGCTAGGGAACACTGAAGCTTTCTTT.

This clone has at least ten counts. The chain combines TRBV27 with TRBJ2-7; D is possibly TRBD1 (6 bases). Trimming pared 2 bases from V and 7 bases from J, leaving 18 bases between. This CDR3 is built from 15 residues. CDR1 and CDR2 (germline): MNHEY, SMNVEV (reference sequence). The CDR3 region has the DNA TGTGCCAGCAGTTTAACCTCCCAGGGGACGGGGGAGCAGTACTTC. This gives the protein CASSLTSQGTGEQYF.

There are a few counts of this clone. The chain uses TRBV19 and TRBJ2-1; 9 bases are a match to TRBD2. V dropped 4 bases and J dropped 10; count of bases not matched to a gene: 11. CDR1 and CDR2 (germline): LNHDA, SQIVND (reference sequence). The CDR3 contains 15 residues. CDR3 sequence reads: CASSNSGSGTREQFF. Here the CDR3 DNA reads TGTGCCAGTAGTAATAGCGGGAGTGGTACGCGCGAGCAGTTCTTC.

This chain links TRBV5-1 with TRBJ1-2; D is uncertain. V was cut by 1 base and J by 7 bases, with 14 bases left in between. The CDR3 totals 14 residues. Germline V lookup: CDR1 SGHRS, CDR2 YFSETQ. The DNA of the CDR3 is TGCGCCAGCAGCTTGCCAGGACTTCTGGCTGGCTACACCTTC. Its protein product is CASSLPGLLAGYTF.

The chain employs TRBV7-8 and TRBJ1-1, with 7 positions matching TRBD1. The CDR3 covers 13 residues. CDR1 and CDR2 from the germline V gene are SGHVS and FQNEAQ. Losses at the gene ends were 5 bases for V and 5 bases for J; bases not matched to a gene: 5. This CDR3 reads CASSHSGGTEAFF. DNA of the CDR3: TGTGCCAGCAGCCATTCAGGGGGGACTGAAGCTTTCTTT.

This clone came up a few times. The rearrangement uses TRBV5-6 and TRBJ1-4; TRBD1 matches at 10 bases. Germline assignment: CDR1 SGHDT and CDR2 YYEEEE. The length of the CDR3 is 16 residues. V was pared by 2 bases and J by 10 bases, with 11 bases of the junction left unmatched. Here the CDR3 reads CASSFRTGGSLGKLFF. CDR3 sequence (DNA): TGTGCCAGCAGCTTTAGGACAGGGGGAAGTTTGGGAAAACTGTTTTTT.

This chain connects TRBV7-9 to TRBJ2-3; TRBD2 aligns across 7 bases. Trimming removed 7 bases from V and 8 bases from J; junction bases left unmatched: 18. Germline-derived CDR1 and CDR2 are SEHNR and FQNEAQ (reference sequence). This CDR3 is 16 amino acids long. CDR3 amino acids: CASTSPGEWTRGTQYF. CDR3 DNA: TGTGCCAGCACCTCACCCGGGGAATGGACTAGAGGTACGCAGTATTTT.

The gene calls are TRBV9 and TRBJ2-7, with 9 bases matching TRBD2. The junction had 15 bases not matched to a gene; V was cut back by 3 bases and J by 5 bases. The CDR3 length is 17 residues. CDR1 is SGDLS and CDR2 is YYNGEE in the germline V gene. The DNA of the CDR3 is TGTGCCAGCAGCGCTCCTCATCGGGTAGCGGGAGTGGACGAGCAGTACTTC. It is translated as CASSAPHRVAGVDEQYF. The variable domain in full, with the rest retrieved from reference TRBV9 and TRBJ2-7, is DSGVTQTPKHLITATGQRVTLRCSPRSGDLSVYWYQQSLDQGLQFLIQYYNGEERAKGNILERFSAQQFPDLHSELNLSSLELGDSALYFCASSAPHRVAGVDEQYFGPGTRLTVT.

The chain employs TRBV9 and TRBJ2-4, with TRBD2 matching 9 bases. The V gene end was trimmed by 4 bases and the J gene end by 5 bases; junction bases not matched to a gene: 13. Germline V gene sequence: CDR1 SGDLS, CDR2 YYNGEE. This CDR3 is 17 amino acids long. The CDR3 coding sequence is TGTGCCAGCAGCCCTAGGGATCGGCGGGAGGGACAAAACATTCAGTACTTC. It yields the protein CASSPRDRREGQNIQYF.

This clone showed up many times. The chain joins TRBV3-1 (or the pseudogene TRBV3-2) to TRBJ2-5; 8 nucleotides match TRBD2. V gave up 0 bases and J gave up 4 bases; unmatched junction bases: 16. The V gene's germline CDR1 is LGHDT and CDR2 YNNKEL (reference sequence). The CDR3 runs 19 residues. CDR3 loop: CASSQDTASGRRQGETQYF. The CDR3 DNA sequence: TGTGCCAGCAGCCAAGACACAGCTAGCGGGCGGCGCCAAGGAGAGACCCAGTACTTC.

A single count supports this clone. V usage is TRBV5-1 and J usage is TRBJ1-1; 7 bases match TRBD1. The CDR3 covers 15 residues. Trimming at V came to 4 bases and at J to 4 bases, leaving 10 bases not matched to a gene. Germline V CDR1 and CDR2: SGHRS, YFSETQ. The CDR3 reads CASSTPTGFGTEAFF. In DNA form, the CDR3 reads TGCGCCAGCAGCACGCCGACAGGGTTTGGCACTGAAGCTTTCTTT.

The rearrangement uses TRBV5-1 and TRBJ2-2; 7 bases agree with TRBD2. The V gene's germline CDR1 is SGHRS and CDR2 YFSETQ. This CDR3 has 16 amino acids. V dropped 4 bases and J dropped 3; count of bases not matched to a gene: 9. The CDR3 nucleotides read TGCGCCAGCAGCCGAAGTAGCGGGTTGGACACCGGGGAGCTGTTTTTT. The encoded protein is CASSRSSGLDTGELFF.

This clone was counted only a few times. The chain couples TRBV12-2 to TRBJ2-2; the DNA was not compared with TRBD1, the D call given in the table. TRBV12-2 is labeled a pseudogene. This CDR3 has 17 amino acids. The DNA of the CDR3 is TGTGCAAGTCGCTTCGGGCCCTTAGGGGGAGAGGCCGGGGAGCTGTTTTTT. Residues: CASRFGPLGGEAGELFF.